The 7 T cell receptor beta chains reported below all come from one sample, sequenced in a study of T cells in localized non-small cell lung cancer. Clones were sequenced by immunoSEQ multiplex PCR, and TCRdb holds only the in-frame ones, with some missing. The data show over 25,000 clones, 90% seen once. The sequences come from peripheral blood, collected before any cancer treatment. The origin of the receptors is a woman aged 40-69 years with stage I lung adenocarcinoma.

This clone has only a few counts. V and J are TRBV4-3 and TRBJ2-1; D unclear. Per the germline V gene, CDR1 is LGHNA and CDR2 is YSLEER. The V and J ends lost 0 bases and 4 bases respectively, with 13 bases between them. The CDR3 spans 16 residues. CDR3 sequence reads: CASSQDSAREYNEQFF. CDR3 bases: TGCGCCAGCAGCCAAGATTCGGCTAGAGAGTACAATGAGCAGTTCTTC.

V gene TRBV28 combines with J gene TRBJ1-6; no clear D. Germline V gives CDR1 MDHEN, CDR2 SYDVKM. The CDR3 contains 13 residues. V was trimmed by 5 bases and J by 3 bases, leaving 5 bases between them. The CDR3 here is CASSRIYNSPLHF. The CDR3 bases are TGTGCCAGCAGTCGGATCTATAATTCACCCCTCCACTTT.

The gene calls are TRBV7-9 and TRBJ2-1; TRBD2 aligns across 7 bases. The V gene end was trimmed by 2 bases and the J gene end by 5 bases; junction bases not matched to a gene: 12. The CDR3 has 17 residues. From germline, CDR1 is SEHNR and CDR2 FQNEAQ (reference sequence). CDR3 sequence (DNA): TGTGCCAGCAGCTTATTGGCCTGGGACTACACGGACAATGAGCAGTTCTTC. This sequence encodes CASSLLAWDYTDNEQFF.

The CDR3 sequence: CASSFSGVDGYTF. CDR3 DNA: TGTGCCAGCAGCTTCTCCGGGGTTGATGGCTACACCTTC. The chain carries TRBV5-4 and TRBJ1-2; no reliable D call. The CDR3 totals 13 residues. Germline V gives CDR1 SGHNT, CDR2 YYREEE (reference sequence). V was cut by 2 bases and J by 6 bases, with 11 bases left in between.

The rearrangement links TRBV7-2 to TRBJ2-2; tentative D call: TRBD2 (6 bases). This CDR3 region has 19 residues. V was clipped by 5 bases and J by 0 bases, with 22 bases between them. Germline V lookup: CDR1 SGHTA, CDR2 FQGNSA. CDR3 residues: CASSRYLLTAGTNTGELFF. In DNA, the CDR3 is TGTGCCAGCAGCCGGTACCTTCTTACAGCGGGCACGAACACCGGGGAGCTGTTTTTT.

V is TRBV15 and J is TRBJ2-2; D is unresolved. This CDR3 has 15 amino acids. Germline V gives CDR1 LNHNV, CDR2 YYDKDF (reference sequence). V lost 0 bases and J 6 bases, leaving 11 bases between the germline ends. CDR3 bases: TGTGCCACCAGCAGAGATGGTGGTACCCCCGGGGAGCTGTTTTTT. Encoded protein: CATSRDGGTPGELFF.

The chain links TRBV14 to TRBJ2-7; D remains unclear. The CDR3 length is 16 residues. V shed 1 base and J shed 7 bases, with 20 bases lying between them. Germline CDR1 reads SGHDN; CDR2 reads FVKESK. The CDR3 nucleotides read TGTGCCAGCAGCCAAGGAGGAGCCAATCGTCCGAAGGAGCAGTACTTC. It yields the protein CASSQGGANRPKEQYF.